Following are 11 T cell receptor beta chains from one sample sequenced in a study of blood T cell repertoires in COVID-19. Sequencing was performed with immunoSEQ multiplex PCR; in TCRdb, only in-frame clones are kept and a portion is missing. This table holds 65,000 to 80,000 clones, about 81% found once. The sequenced sample consisted of peripheral blood. The receptors were gathered from a human donor in a cohort sampled during active COVID-19.

In its sample, this clone was seen a few times. The chain employs TRBV7-2 and TRBJ1-2; D possibly corresponds to TRBD1 (5 bases). Per germline, CDR1 SGHTA and CDR2 FQGNSA. The CDR3 length is 17 residues. V was trimmed by 1 base and J by 3 bases, leaving 18 bases between them. In DNA, the CDR3 is TGTGCCAGCAGCTTAGAGGGATTTGGCGACAGTTACTATGGCTACACCTTC. It specifies CASSLEGFGDSYYGYTF.

The chain uses TRBV7-9 and TRBJ2-5; a weak D match, TRBD2 (5 bases). The ends were cut back, 10 bases at V and 5 bases at J, with 17 bases in the middle. Germline V gene sequence: CDR1 SEHNR, CDR2 FQNEAQ (reference sequence). The CDR3 is 13 residues long. For the CDR3, the DNA is TGTGCCACCGCCGAAGGAGGTGAGGAGACCCAGTACTTC. It specifies CATAEGGEETQYF.

The chain combines TRBV4-1 with TRBJ2-2; 12 nucleotides line up with TRBD2. CDR1 MGHRA and CDR2 YSYEKL come from the germline V gene. CDR3 size: 14 residues. Germline trimming cut 8 bases from V and 8 bases from J; bases unmatched to any gene: 6. The CDR3 DNA follows: TGCGCCAGCTCCTCACTAGCGGGAGGAGGGGAGCTGTTTTTT. Amino acids: CASSSLAGGGELFF.

This clone was counted only a few times. The chain combines TRBV18 with TRBJ2-3, with a possible D match to TRBD2 (6 bases). Germline-derived CDR1 and CDR2 are KGHSH and LQKENI. This CDR3 region has 17 residues. V was cut by 0 bases and J by 8 bases, with 21 bases left in between. CDR3: CASSPPGTGGIGGTQYF. The CDR3 DNA is TGTGCCAGCTCACCACCCGGTACTGGGGGGATCGGTGGTACGCAGTATTTT.

This clone was found a few times. The rearrangement joins TRBV29-1 to TRBJ1-3; D possibly corresponds to TRBD1 (6 bases). Germline V CDR1 and CDR2: SQVTM, ANQGSEA. This CDR3 is 14 amino acids long. Trimming took 7 bases from V and 0 from J, leaving 13 bases between them. CDR3 amino acids: CSAQTGSSGNTIYF. In DNA, the CDR3 is TGCAGCGCCCAGACAGGATCCTCTGGAAACACCATATATTTT.

The V gene is TRBV9, the J gene TRBJ2-7; TRBD2 matches at 7 bases. The V gene end was trimmed by 4 bases and the J gene end by 0 bases; junction bases not matched to a gene: 7. Per the germline V gene, CDR1 is SGDLS and CDR2 is YYNGEE. The CDR3 totals 15 residues. The CDR3: CASSPQSGASYEQYF. The CDR3 DNA sequence: TGTGCCAGCAGCCCCCAAAGCGGGGCCTCCTACGAGCAGTACTTC.

This clone was picked up one time. The chain carries TRBV5-6 and TRBJ1-1, with D perhaps TRBD1 (6 bases). Trimming shortened V by 5 bases and J by 5 bases, and 22 bases separated the two germline ends. This CDR3 region has 16 residues. From germline, CDR1 is SGHDT and CDR2 YYEEEE. The CDR3 loop reads CASSSLDRSLRTEAFF. Written as DNA, the CDR3 is TGTGCCAGCAGTTCCTTGGACAGATCTTTGAGGACTGAAGCTTTCTTT.

The chain has TRBV4-1 and TRBJ2-7; D is possibly TRBD2 (5 bases). Germline V CDR1 and CDR2: MGHRA, YSYEKL. The length of the CDR3 is 17 residues. V lost 4 bases and J lost 0, with 19 bases in between. The CDR3 region is CASSPNGGGDISYEQYF. The CDR3 nucleotides read TGCGCCAGCAGCCCTAACGGAGGCGGCGACATCTCCTACGAGCAGTACTTC.

This clone was observed once. The J gene is TRBJ1-1, the V gene TRBV7-3, with TRBD1 matching 8 bases. This CDR3 has 14 residues. CDR1 SGHTA and CDR2 FQGTGA come from the germline V gene. The junction had 3 bases not matched to a gene; V was cut back by 2 bases and J by 4 bases. CDR3 in amino acids: CASSLYGQGTEAFF. Here the CDR3 DNA reads TGTGCCAGCAGCTTATACGGACAGGGCACTGAAGCTTTCTTT.

The genes are TRBV18 and TRBJ1-6; 7 nucleotides match TRBD1. This CDR3 has 18 amino acids. Germline V gene lookup returns CDR1 KGHSH and CDR2 LQKENI. V was clipped by 0 bases and J by 10 bases; unmatched bases: 15. The CDR3 nucleotides are TGTGCCAGCTCACCACCTTTCCCTGAACAGGGGTTGAAGTCACCCCTCCACTTT. Its translation is CASSPPFPEQGLKSPLHF.

V is TRBV5-6 and J is TRBJ2-7; 7 bases are shared with TRBD1. The J segment lost 4 bases and the V segment lost 4 bases, leaving 5 bases of the junction unmatched. The CDR3 has 13 amino acids. The germline V gene encodes CDR1 SGHDT and CDR2 YYEEEE. CDR3 sequence (DNA): TGTGCCAGCAGCCCTGACAGGGCGTACGAGCAGTACTTC. It codes for CASSPDRAYEQYF.